The rows below give T cell receptor beta chains drawn from one sample of a study of regulatory T cells in long-lasting Graves disease. Via MiXCR, TCRdb re-called the multiplex PCR reads, giving one row per CDR3 protein. The table has about 530,000 distinct CDR3 sequences, around 15% seen once. These data are also associated with another study on T cells in Graves' hyperthyroidism and ophthalmopathy.

The sample here was peripheral blood mononuclear cells (PBMCs), taken at new diagnosis, from a patient treated with antithyroid drugs. Receptors were obtained from a middle-aged woman with Graves disease. Both conserved end residues are part of each CDR3.

TRBV11-1	TRBJ2-2	CASSPPGLINTGELFF
TRBV5-1	TRBJ1-1	CASSSDMLGYTEAFF
TRBV20-1	TRBJ1-1	CSAVQGARTEAFF
TRBV20-1	TRBJ2-4	CSASSGGRTKDIQYF
TRBV5-1	TRBJ1-1	CASSSGDRGGTEAFF
TRBV7-9	TRBJ1-1	CASNPLQGSNTEAFF
TRBV7-9	TRBJ1-4	CASSLTQGHNEKLFF
TRBV4-1	TRBJ1-4	CASSQEDRGKLFF
TRBV2	TRBJ1-1	CASRGGGTNTEAFF
TRBV2	TRBJ1-1	CASSSHAEAFF
TRBV5-1	TRBJ2-1	CASSFQVGGTYNEQFF
TRBV18	TRBJ1-5	CASSPRAETYSNQPQHF
TRBV9	TRBJ1-1	CASSVDRTSLKAFF
TRBV9	TRBJ2-4	CASSVAGAGGPENIQYF
TRBV12-3/TRBV12-4	TRBJ2-7	CATASQGTYEQYF
TRBV7-6	TRBJ1-4	CASSRDRANEKLFF
TRBV2	TRBJ2-7	CASSEDPPTDYEQYF
TRBV2	TRBJ2-7	CAQTTGTGHSYEQYF
TRBV28	TRBJ1-1	CASSPGGTGYTEAFF
TRBV20-1	TRBJ1-2	CSARQATSDGYTF
TRBV20-1	TRBJ1-2	CSANSWTGLGRDYGYTF
TRBV6-1	TRBJ1-1	CASGGGPPMGTEAFF
TRBV20-1	TRBJ2-1	CSVAGARVSEQFF
TRBV9	TRBJ1-2	CASSATVNYGYTF
TRBV20-1	TRBJ2-7	CSAALAGTGSYEQYF
TRBV11-3	TRBJ1-1	CASSKSGTGLPMNTEAFF
TRBV5-6	TRBJ1-2	CASSFPALYGHTF
TRBV12-3/TRBV12-4	TRBJ1-2	CASSLGNRDGYTF
TRBV14	TRBJ2-2	CASRQTGLAGGNTGELFF
TRBV7-8	TRBJ2-7	CASSLLAISYEQYF
TRBV7-2	TRBJ2-2	CASSRSGVPGELFF
TRBV11-2	TRBJ2-7	CASSFAGEHEQYF
TRBV12-3/TRBV12-4	TRBJ2-1	CASSTGPPYNEQFF
TRBV11-2	TRBJ2-2	CASSSHPTFRDPIRELFF
TRBV7-2	TRBJ2-1	CASSLGGLAGGHNEQFF
TRBV20-1	TRBJ1-4	CSAQAGTTNEKLFF
TRBV19	TRBJ2-2	CASSHLRRGANTGELFF
TRBV12-3/TRBV12-4	TRBJ2-7	CASSVYGQGDSYEQYF
TRBV20-1	TRBJ2-7	CSARDWADSYEQYF
TRBV11-2	TRBJ1-3	CASSLERLSGNTIYF
TRBV6-5	TRBJ1-4	CASGYRQGGEKLFF
TRBV28	TRBJ2-3	CASSTPEAGASHTQYF
TRBV7-9	TRBJ1-1	CASSRAGRLNTEAFF
TRBV6-1	TRBJ1-1	CASRPLMRQGALNTEAFF
TRBV2	TRBJ1-1	CASSQTGTTEAFF
TRBV10-3	TRBJ1-1	CAISLKDRGTEAFF
TRBV6-2/TRBV6-3	TRBJ2-3	CASSYNPTPTDTQYF